A single sample gave rise to the 11 T cell receptor beta chains below, sequenced in a study of T cells after yellow fever vaccination. TCRdb reprocessed the 5' RACE reads with MiXCR, giving one entry per CDR3 protein. The sample shows 400,000 or so distinct CDR3 sequences, under 7.5% of them seen only once. The sample in question was PBMCs, obtained 5 days after the yellow fever booster vaccination. Receptors were obtained from a man aged 25-45 years who received the YFV17D yellow fever vaccine.

CDR3 bases: TGTGCCCCGAGAGGGACAGGGGCCCACAATGAGCAGTTCTTC. Translation gives CAPRGTGAHNEQFF. The chain joins TRBV24-1 to TRBJ2-1; 10 bases map to TRBD1. CDR3 length: 14 residues. The V and J ends lost 12 bases and 5 bases, in that order; junction bases with no gene match: 9. CDR1 KGHDR and CDR2 SFDVKD come from the germline V gene.

The genes are TRBV20-1 and TRBJ1-1; D is undetermined. V gave up 0 bases and J gave up 0 bases, with 11 bases separating them. This CDR3 comprises 15 residues. CDR1 is DFQATT, CDR2 SNEGSKA, per germline (reference sequence). The CDR3 DNA reads as TGCAGTGCTAGAGAATCCGTCTTCATGAACACTGAAGCTTTCTTT. Amino acid sequence: CSARESVFMNTEAFF.

This clonotype came up many times. The gene calls are TRBV10-3 and TRBJ2-2, with 13 bases lining up with TRBD2. After removal of 11 bases from V and 4 bases from J, the junction contained 13 bases not matched to a gene. This CDR3 has 17 residues. From germline, CDR1 is ENHRY and CDR2 SYGVKD. The CDR3 DNA reads TGTGCCTCTCAGAAGGGGACTAGCGGGAACCGCACCGGGGAGCTGTTTTTT. Translation gives CASQKGTSGNRTGELFF.

The genes are TRBV24-1 and TRBJ2-2; unclear D gene. Looked up from germline, CDR1 is KGHDR and CDR2 is SFDVKD. This CDR3 spans 13 amino acids. Trimming cost V 5 bases and J 4 bases, with 7 bases left between them. This chain's CDR3 is CATSADVTGELFF. The DNA for the CDR3 is TGTGCCACCAGTGCCGACGTCACCGGGGAGCTGTTTTTT.

This chain uses TRBV5-6 with TRBJ1-4, with D maybe TRBD1 (5 bases). CDR3 length: 13 residues. CDR1 SGHDT and CDR2 YYEEEE come from the germline V gene. V was shortened by 7 bases and J by 6 bases, with 13 bases between the two germline ends. Here the CDR3 DNA reads TGTGCCAGCCGGAGGTCGACAGATGAAAAACTGTTTTTT. Its protein is CASRRSTDEKLFF.

The rearrangement uses TRBV12-3 or TRBV12-4 and TRBJ2-1; tentatively, D is TRBD1 (6 bases). The CDR3 is made up of 15 amino acids. Trimming stripped 4 bases from V and 2 bases from J, with 12 bases between. The CDR3 spells CASSSGVSAYNEQFF. The CDR3 DNA sequence: TGTGCCAGCAGTTCAGGGGTTTCCGCCTACAATGAGCAGTTCTTC.

CDR3 in amino acids: CASDPGGTSGYNEQFF. CDR3 nucleotide sequence: TGTGCCAGCGATCCGGGGGGAACTAGCGGATACAATGAGCAGTTCTTC. The genes are TRBV5-4 and TRBJ2-1; 8 positions match TRBD2. CDR1 is SGHNT and CDR2 is YYREEE in the germline V gene (reference sequence). Losses at the gene ends were 7 bases for V and 4 bases for J; bases not matched to a gene: 13. The CDR3 covers 16 residues.

The chain uses TRBV19 and TRBJ2-1; the D is unclear. The germline CDR1 and CDR2 sequences are LNHDA and SQIVND (reference sequence). CDR3 length: 14 amino acids. Trimming took 1 base from V and 2 from J, leaving 6 bases between them. CDR3 DNA: TGTGCCAGTAGTATAGCGTCCCCCTACAATGAGCAGTTCTTC. The encoded protein is CASSIASPYNEQFF.

This clonotype was found many times. V usage is TRBV12-3 or TRBV12-4 and J usage is TRBJ2-1; a weak D match, TRBD2 (5 bases). The CDR3 length is 14 residues. The ends were cut back, 3 bases at V and 4 bases at J, with 10 bases in the middle. CDR3 residues: CASSFGRVYNEQFF. CDR3 nucleotides: TGTGCCAGCAGTTTTGGGCGGGTTTACAATGAGCAGTTCTTC.

This clonotype has ten or more counts. V is TRBV29-1 and J is TRBJ2-7; TRBD1 matches at 7 bases. V was clipped by 6 bases and J by 3 bases; unmatched bases: 11. The germline gives CDR1 SQVTM, CDR2 ANQGSEA. The length of the CDR3 is 14 residues. The CDR3 protein is CSVQQGPSNYEQYF. Written as DNA, the CDR3 is TGCAGCGTCCAACAGGGGCCATCGAACTACGAGCAGTACTTC.

The rearrangement links TRBV18 to TRBJ2-2; 7 bases align to TRBD1. The CDR3 has 19 residues. The junction had 13 bases not matched to a gene; V was cut back by 3 bases and J by 0 bases. In germline, CDR1 is KGHSH, CDR2 LQKENI. CDR3 nucleotide sequence: TGTGCCAGCTCACCGTTATACAGGGGAAGTATCGCGAACACCGGGGAGCTGTTTTTT. Protein: CASSPLYRGSIANTGELFF.